Here is one T cell receptor (beta chain) with its context. What it recognizes is unknown. Indicated treatment: 15 to 20 received Ad26.COV2.S at low or high dose, single or two shots; five or six received placebo; per-sample allocation not given. Each sample was drawn 63 days after the first injection (of vaccine or placebo). Produced via immunoSEQ multiplex PCR; TCRdb's table is partial and in-frame only. The sample includes some 420,000 clones, approximately 88% seen only once; the top ten take roughly 4%. These data come from a study of Ad26.COV2.S vaccination and SARS-CoV-2 variants. As for the study in general: Intramuscularly, Ad26.COV2.S was given either once or twice, 56 days apart.

Study-wide results and caveats: Total T cell responses may have been underestimated by the TCR breadth and depth analyses. Reportedly, spike-specific CD8+ and CD4+ T cell responses achieved substantial breadth once vaccination had taken place. Placebo and vaccine recipients had non-spike TCR breadth that was similar.

The receptor's source is a person aged 18-60 years who received the Ad26.COV2.S COVID-19 vaccine or a placebo. This specimen was peripheral blood, taken in a trial of Ad26.COV2.S vaccine versus placebo.

CDR3 nucleotides: TGTGCCAGCAGCTTACAGCACAGCACAGATACGCAGTATTTT. Its translation is CASSLQHSTDTQYF. The V and J genes are TRBV7-9 and TRBJ2-3; unclear D gene. The V end lost 2 bases, the J end lost 0 bases, and 6 bases lay between the germline ends. Germline V lookup: CDR1 SEHNR, CDR2 FQNEAQ (reference sequence). There are 14 residues in the CDR3.